This paragraph covers one T cell receptor beta chain sequence. Its antigen remains unidentified. Per-base quality was not reported, and no clone a single base away is much larger than it. The library was generated by PCR. TCRdb records Illumina HiSeq 4000 as the sequencer. High-throughput sequencing was used to profile the TCR beta-chain CDR3 region of every patient. In the authors' own workflow: A classifier to discriminate distant-metastatic papillary thyroid cancer patients was built from CDR3 differences across clinicopathological groups. To measure repertoire diversity the researchers used the Shannon index, while the Morisita-Horn index served to gauge how similar the tumor and blood repertoires were. In-frame beta chains were kept once TCRdb had trimmed the public reads at Q25 with fastp and called clones with MiXCR. V and J calls and clone size were set by TCRdb, not the authors. The sample contains over 4,000 clones, more than 15% of them found a single time. Around 15% of the sample belongs to the ten largest clones.

This sample was taken from a study of metastatic and nonmetastatic thyroid tumors (dated by TCRdb to about 2020). Turning to the overall study: The researchers compared repertoires between peripheral blood samples and tumor or nodule tissue samples from patients with malignant or benign thyroid disease.

Study-level results and caveats: In both blood and tumor samples, TCR beta diversity was reported to be significantly higher in malignant tumors than in benign nodules.

None of the patients had been given any treatment before thyroid surgery. The study retrospectively analysed patient clinical samples collected from about 2012 to 2019 using T-cell receptor beta sequencing. The sequence came from a female donor with papillary thyroid cancer or a benign thyroid nodule (not recorded which). Some clones in this sample may be carry-over from other donors' samples. The material sequenced was adjacent normal tissue.

The CDR3 amino acid sequence is: CASSFGVDLPNTEAFF. In nucleotides, the sequence is TGTGCCAGCAGTTTTGGGGTGGACCTCCCAAACACTGAAGCTTTCTTT. The rearranged segments are TRBV28 and TRBJ1-1, with the D gene uncertain. The CDR3 measures 16 amino acids from cysteine to phenylalanine. Just the 48-base CDR3 DNA is kept, in frame starting at base 1. The germline V gene sets CDR1 to MDHEN and CDR2 to SYDVKM. V is shortened by 3 bases, J by 2 bases, and the region joining them spans 16 bases.